These 17 T cell receptor beta chains were sequenced from one sample in a study of shared clonotypes between healthy human individuals. Naive CD8 populations comprised CD45RO-negative cells positively selected for CCR7, excluding terminally differentiated effector memory CD45RA+ cells. Method: immunoSEQ multiplex PCR; TCRdb's copy keeps in-frame clones and lacks some. The sample consists of about 2.1 million clones, 85% to 95% of them appearing once. Sequenced input: naive CD8+ T cells from PBMCs. All receptors derive from a young man in good health. Some clones in this sample may be carry-over from other donors' samples.

On this clone itself: This sample also contains other DNA sequences that code for the same CDR3. The chain has TRBV7-9 and TRBJ2-2; D is ambiguous. CDR1 is SEHNR, CDR2 FQNEAQ, per germline (reference sequence). CDR3 size: 13 residues. Trimming shortened V by 2 bases and J by 3 bases, and 4 bases separated the two germline ends. CDR3 in amino acids: CASSLTDTGELFF. The CDR3 DNA sequence: TGTGCCAGCAGCTTAACGGACACCGGGGAGCTGTTTTTT. The variable domain in full, with the rest retrieved from reference TRBV7-9 and TRBJ2-2, is DTGVSQNPRHKITKRGQNVTFRCDPISEHNRLYWYRQTLGQGPEFLTYFQNEAQLEKSRLLSDRFSAERPKGSFSTLEIQRTEQGDSAMYLCASSLTDTGELFFGEGSRLTVL.

This rearrangement joins TRBV27 to TRBJ2-7; TRBD2 is a possible D gene (6 bases). The V gene's germline CDR1 is MNHEY and CDR2 SMNVEV (reference sequence). Trimming removed 5 bases at V and 5 bases at J, with 19 bases between. The CDR3 contains 15 residues. DNA for the CDR3: TGTGCCAGCAGTCCCATCGCGGGGTTTGCGGACGAGCAGTACTTC. Its protein product is CASSPIAGFADEQYF.

The J gene is TRBJ2-1, the V gene TRBV30; 8 positions agree with TRBD2. Germline V CDR1 and CDR2: GTSNPN, SVGIG (reference sequence). The CDR3 length is 15 residues. The V gene end was trimmed by 0 bases and the J gene end by 8 bases; junction bases not matched to a gene: 9. The CDR3 sequence: CAWSVYSGILDEQFF. As DNA, the CDR3 is TGTGCCTGGAGTGTATATAGCGGGATTTTGGATGAGCAGTTCTTC.

This chain connects TRBV27 to TRBJ2-1, with 7 positions matching TRBD1. Germline CDR1 and CDR2: MNHEY and SMNVEV (reference sequence). V gave up 2 bases and J gave up 5 bases; unmatched junction bases: 3. The CDR3 consists of 14 residues. The CDR3 loop reads CASSLLGQNNEQFF. The CDR3 DNA reads as TGTGCCAGCAGTTTACTGGGACAGAACAATGAGCAGTTCTTC.

CDR3 loop: CASSARQGPYNEQFF. CDR3 in DNA: TGTGCCAGCAGCGCAAGACAGGGGCCCTACAATGAGCAGTTCTTC. The chain couples TRBV9 to TRBJ2-1; TRBD1 matches at 8 bases. Trimming took 3 bases from V and 2 from J; bases not matched to a gene: 4. The CDR3 loop spans 15 amino acids. Per germline, CDR1 SGDLS and CDR2 YYNGEE. Full variable domain (missing parts from reference TRBV9 and TRBJ2-1): DSGVTQTPKHLITATGQRVTLRCSPRSGDLSVYWYQQSLDQGLQFLIQYYNGEERAKGNILERFSAQQFPDLHSELNLSSLELGDSALYFCASSARQGPYNEQFFGPGTRLTVL.

For the CDR3, the DNA is TGTGCCAGCACCTCGGTGGCAGGGCAGGAGACCCAGTACTTC. Its translation: CASTSVAGQETQYF. This chain connects TRBV7-9 to TRBJ2-5, with D perhaps matching TRBD1 (5 bases). This CDR3 comprises 14 residues. V was shortened by 7 bases and J by 5 bases, with 17 bases between the two germline ends. Germline V gene lookup returns CDR1 SEHNR and CDR2 FQNEAQ (reference sequence).

The chain employs TRBV4-3 and TRBJ1-2; D not certain. CDR3 length equals 13 residues. The V end was cut by 2 bases, the J end by 2 bases, with 6 bases between. Germline values: CDR1 LGHNA, CDR2 YSLEER. CDR3 nucleotides: TGCGCCAGCAGCCAATATTCGAACTATGGCTACACCTTC. It translates to CASSQYSNYGYTF.

The J gene is TRBJ2-7, the V gene TRBV5-1, with a tentative D call TRBD2 (5 bases). Between the trimmed V and J ends, which lost 1 base and 0 bases, there was a span of 20 bases. Looked up from germline, CDR1 is SGHRS and CDR2 is YFSETQ. This CDR3 has 18 residues. CDR3 sequence reads: CASSLLPEVSDYSYEQYF. The CDR3 nucleotides are TGCGCCAGCAGCTTGCTCCCCGAAGTCTCAGACTACTCCTACGAGCAGTACTTC.

V gene TRBV27 combines with J gene TRBJ2-7; a possible D gene is TRBD1 (5 bases). This CDR3 is built from 16 residues. With 5 bases removed from V and 2 bases from J, the gap between germline ends came to 19 bases. From germline, CDR1 is MNHEY and CDR2 SMNVEV (reference sequence). This chain's CDR3 is CASSPSLGAGTYEQYF. CDR3 coding DNA: TGTGCCAGCAGTCCCAGTTTAGGGGCAGGCACCTACGAGCAGTACTTC.

The chain employs TRBV4-1 and TRBJ2-1, with TRBD2 matching over 12 bases. J lost 5 bases, V lost 2 bases, and 7 bases had no gene match. The CDR3 spans 17 residues. CDR1 is MGHRA and CDR2 is YSYEKL in the germline V gene. CDR3 residues: CASSQLLAGGLHNEQFF. In DNA, the CDR3 is TGCGCCAGCAGCCAACTGCTAGCGGGAGGGCTCCACAATGAGCAGTTCTTC.

The chain employs TRBV28 and TRBJ2-7; 16 bases fit TRBD2. The J segment lost 6 bases and the V segment lost 5 bases, leaving 7 bases of the junction unmatched. The CDR3 contains 16 residues. Germline values: CDR1 MDHEN, CDR2 SYDVKM. CDR3: CASSLGTSGRAGEQYF. CDR3 DNA sequence: TGTGCCAGCAGTCTCGGGACTAGCGGGAGGGCCGGCGAGCAGTACTTC.

This chain joins TRBV6-5 and TRBJ2-1; D is unclear. V lost 3 bases to trimming and J lost 2 bases, with 8 bases between them. The CDR3 is made up of 14 amino acids. Germline V lookup: CDR1 MNHEY, CDR2 SVGAGI. In nucleotides, the CDR3 is TGTGCCAGCAGTTATCGCGACACCTACAATGAGCAGTTCTTC. Translation gives CASSYRDTYNEQFF.

This chain links TRBV27 with TRBJ1-1, with TRBD1 as a possible D gene (5 bases). The germline V gene has CDR1 MNHEY and CDR2 SMNVEV (reference sequence). This CDR3 has 15 amino acids. The V end lost 4 bases, the J end lost 0 bases, and 12 bases lay between the germline ends. This chain's CDR3 is CASSSGWGLNTEAFF. CDR3 bases: TGTGCCAGCAGTTCCGGTTGGGGCTTGAACACTGAAGCTTTCTTT.

The table lists this clone with a count of one. V usage is TRBV11-2 and J usage is TRBJ2-1, with 9 bases matching TRBD2. The CDR3 is made up of 17 amino acids. Germline V gene sequence: CDR1 SGHAT, CDR2 FQNNGV. The V gene end was trimmed by 5 bases and the J gene end by 3 bases; junction bases not matched to a gene: 11. The CDR3 bases are TGTGCCAGCAGCGGCCGACTAGCGGACTGGGACTACAATGAGCAGTTCTTC. Translated, it gives CASSGRLADWDYNEQFF.

The chain combines TRBV23-1 with TRBJ1-5; maybe TRBD1 (5 bases). TRBV23-1 belongs to the ORF category, with a function that is uncertain. V lost 1 base and J lost 7, with 17 bases in between. The CDR3 is 16 amino acids. CDR3 sequence reads: CASSQYRQGGGQPQHF. In nucleotides, the CDR3 is TGCGCCAGCAGTCAATACCGGCAGGGCGGCGGACAGCCCCAGCATTTT.

The chain carries TRBV27 and TRBJ1-1, with D unclear. This CDR3 region has 13 residues. Germline lookup yields CDR1 MNHEY and CDR2 SMNVEV (reference sequence). Trimming took off 5 bases at V and 3 bases at J, with 10 bases between the two ends. Written as DNA, the CDR3 is TGTGCCAGCAGTACCCTCCGCGACACTGAAGCTTTCTTT. Amino acid sequence: CASSTLRDTEAFF.

The chain joins TRBV7-2 to TRBJ2-1; 9 nucleotides agree with TRBD2. Looked up from germline, CDR1 is SGHTA and CDR2 is FQGNSA. V lost 5 bases, J lost 0 bases, and 5 bases stayed unmatched. CDR3 length: 16 amino acids. The CDR3 is CASSPLAGSSYNEQFF. The DNA of the CDR3 is TGTGCCAGCAGCCCACTAGCGGGTAGCTCCTACAATGAGCAGTTCTTC.